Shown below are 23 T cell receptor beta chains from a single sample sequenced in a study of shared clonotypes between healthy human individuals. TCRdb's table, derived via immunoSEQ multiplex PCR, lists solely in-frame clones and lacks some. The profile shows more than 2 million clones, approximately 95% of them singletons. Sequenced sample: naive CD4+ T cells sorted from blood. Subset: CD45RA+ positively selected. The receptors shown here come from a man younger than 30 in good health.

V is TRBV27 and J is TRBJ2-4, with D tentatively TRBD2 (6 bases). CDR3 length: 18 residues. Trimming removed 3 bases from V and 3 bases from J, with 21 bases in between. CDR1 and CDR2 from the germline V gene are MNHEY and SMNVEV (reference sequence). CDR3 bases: TGTGCCAGCAGTTTTTCTTATCGGGACTGGACGGACAAAAACATTCAGTACTTC. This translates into CASSFSYRDWTDKNIQYF.

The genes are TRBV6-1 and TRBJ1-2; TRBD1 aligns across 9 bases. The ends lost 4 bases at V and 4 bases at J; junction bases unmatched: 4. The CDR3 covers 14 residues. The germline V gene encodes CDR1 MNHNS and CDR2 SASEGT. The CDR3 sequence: CASSGTTGGYGYTF. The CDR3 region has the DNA TGTGCCAGCAGTGGGACGACAGGGGGCTATGGCTACACCTTC.

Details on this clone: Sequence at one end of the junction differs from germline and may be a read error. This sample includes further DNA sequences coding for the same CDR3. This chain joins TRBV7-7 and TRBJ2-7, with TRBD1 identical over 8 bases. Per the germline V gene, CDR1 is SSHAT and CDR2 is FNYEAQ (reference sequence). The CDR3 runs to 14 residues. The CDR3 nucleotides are TGTGCTAGCAGCTTAGGACAGGGAGGCCACGAGCAGTACTTC. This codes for CASSLGQGGHEQYF.

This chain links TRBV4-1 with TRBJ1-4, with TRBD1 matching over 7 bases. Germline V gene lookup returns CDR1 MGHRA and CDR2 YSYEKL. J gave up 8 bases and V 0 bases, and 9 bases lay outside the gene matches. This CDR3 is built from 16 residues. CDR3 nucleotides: TGCGCCAGCAGCCAAGACGGGGAGGGGGCGCAGGAAAAACTGTTTTTT. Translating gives CASSQDGEGAQEKLFF.

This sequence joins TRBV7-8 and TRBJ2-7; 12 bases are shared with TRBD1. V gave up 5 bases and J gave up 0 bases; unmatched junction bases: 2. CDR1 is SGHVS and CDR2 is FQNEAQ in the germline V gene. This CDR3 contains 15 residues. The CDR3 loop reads CASSPGQGASYEQYF. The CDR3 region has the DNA TGTGCCAGCAGCCCGGGACAGGGGGCCTCCTACGAGCAGTACTTC.

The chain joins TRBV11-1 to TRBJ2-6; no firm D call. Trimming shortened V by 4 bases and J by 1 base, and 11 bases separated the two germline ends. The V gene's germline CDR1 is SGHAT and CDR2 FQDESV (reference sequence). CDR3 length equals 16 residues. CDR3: CASSSKLTSGANVLTF. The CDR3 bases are TGTGCCAGCAGCTCAAAACTGACGTCTGGGGCCAACGTCCTGACTTTC.

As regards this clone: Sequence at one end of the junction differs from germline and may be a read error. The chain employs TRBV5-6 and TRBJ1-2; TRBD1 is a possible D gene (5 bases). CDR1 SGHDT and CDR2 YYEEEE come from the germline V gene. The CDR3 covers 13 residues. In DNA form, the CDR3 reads TGTGCCAGCAGCTTAAACAGGAACTCTGGCTACACCTTC. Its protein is CASSLNRNSGYTF.

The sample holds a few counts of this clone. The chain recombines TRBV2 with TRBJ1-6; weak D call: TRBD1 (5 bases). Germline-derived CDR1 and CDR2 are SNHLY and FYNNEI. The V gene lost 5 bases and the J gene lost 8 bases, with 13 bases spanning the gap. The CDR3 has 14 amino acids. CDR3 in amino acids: CASSSDSRHSPLHF. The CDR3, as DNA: TGTGCCAGCAGTTCAGACAGCCGGCATTCACCCCTCCACTTT.

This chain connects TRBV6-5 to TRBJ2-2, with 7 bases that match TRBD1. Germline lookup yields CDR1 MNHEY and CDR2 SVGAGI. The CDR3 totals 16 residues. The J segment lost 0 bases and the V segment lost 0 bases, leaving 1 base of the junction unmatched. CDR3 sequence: CASSYSGGANTGELFF. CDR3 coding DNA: TGTGCCAGCAGTTACTCAGGGGGCGCGAACACCGGGGAGCTGTTTTTT.

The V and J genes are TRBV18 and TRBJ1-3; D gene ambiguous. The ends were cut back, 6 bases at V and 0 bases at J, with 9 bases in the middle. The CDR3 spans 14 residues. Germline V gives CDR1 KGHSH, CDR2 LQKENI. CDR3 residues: CASSENNSGNTIYF. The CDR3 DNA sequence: TGTGCCAGCTCCGAGAACAACTCTGGAAACACCATATATTTT.

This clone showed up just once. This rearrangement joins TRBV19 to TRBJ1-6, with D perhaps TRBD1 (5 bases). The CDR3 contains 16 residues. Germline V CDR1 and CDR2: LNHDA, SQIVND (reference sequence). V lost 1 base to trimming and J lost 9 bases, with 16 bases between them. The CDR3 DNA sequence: TGTGCCAGTAGTATAGCGGGACCCCTGAACAGTTCACCCCTCCACTTT. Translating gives CASSIAGPLNSSPLHF.

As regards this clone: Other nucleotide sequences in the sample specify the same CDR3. For the CDR3, the DNA is TGTGCCAGCAGAGGAGGACAGAACTATGGCTACACCTTC. Amino acids: CASRGGQNYGYTF. The chain employs TRBV6-1 and TRBJ1-2, with D possibly TRBD1 on 6 matching bases. Deletions cut 6 bases from V and 2 bases from J, with 10 bases between. CDR1 is MNHNS, CDR2 SASEGT, per germline. This CDR3 is 13 amino acids long.

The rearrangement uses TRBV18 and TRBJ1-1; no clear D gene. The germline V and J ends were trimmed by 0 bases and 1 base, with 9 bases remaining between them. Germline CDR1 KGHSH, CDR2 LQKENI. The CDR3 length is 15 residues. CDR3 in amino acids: CASSPPNAWNTEAFF. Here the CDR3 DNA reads TGTGCCAGCTCACCACCCAATGCTTGGAACACTGAAGCTTTCTTT.

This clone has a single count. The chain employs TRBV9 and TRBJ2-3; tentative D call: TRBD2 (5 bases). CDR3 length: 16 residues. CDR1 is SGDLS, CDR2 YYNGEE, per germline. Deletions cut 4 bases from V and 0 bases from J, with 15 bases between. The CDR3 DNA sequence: TGTGCCAGCAGCCCAGACGAGGGAGTAAGCACAGATACGCAGTATTTT. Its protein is CASSPDEGVSTDTQYF. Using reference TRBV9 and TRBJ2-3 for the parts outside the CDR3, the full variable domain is DSGVTQTPKHLITATGQRVTLRCSPRSGDLSVYWYQQSLDQGLQFLIQYYNGEERAKGNILERFSAQQFPDLHSELNLSSLELGDSALYFCASSPDEGVSTDTQYFGPGTRLTVL.

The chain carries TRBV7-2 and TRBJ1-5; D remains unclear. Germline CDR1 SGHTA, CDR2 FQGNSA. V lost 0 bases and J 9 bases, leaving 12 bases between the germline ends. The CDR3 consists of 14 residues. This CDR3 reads CASSLAPVNSPQHF. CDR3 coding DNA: TGTGCCAGCAGCTTAGCGCCGGTAAACTCGCCCCAGCATTTT.

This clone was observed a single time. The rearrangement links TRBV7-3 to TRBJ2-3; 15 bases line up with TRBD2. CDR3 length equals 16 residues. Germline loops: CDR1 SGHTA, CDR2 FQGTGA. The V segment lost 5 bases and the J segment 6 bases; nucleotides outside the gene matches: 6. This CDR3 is CASSQGLAGGLDTQYF. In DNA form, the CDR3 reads TGTGCCAGCAGCCAAGGACTAGCGGGGGGGCTCGATACGCAGTATTTT.

CDR3 sequence: CASSSQGYQETQYF. Here the CDR3 DNA reads TGTGCCAGCAGTTCACAGGGGTACCAAGAGACCCAGTACTTC. This rearrangement joins TRBV28 to TRBJ2-5; 7 positions match TRBD1. Trimming cost V 4 bases and J 0 bases; bases outside gene matches: 2. The CDR3 sequence is 14 residues long. Germline CDR1 reads MDHEN; CDR2 reads SYDVKM.

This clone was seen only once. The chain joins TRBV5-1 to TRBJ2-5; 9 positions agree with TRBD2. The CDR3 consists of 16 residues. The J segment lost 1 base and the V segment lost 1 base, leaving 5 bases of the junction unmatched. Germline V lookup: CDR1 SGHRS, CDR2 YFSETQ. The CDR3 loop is CASSLRAGGLQETQYF. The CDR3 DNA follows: TGCGCCAGCAGCTTGCGGGCGGGGGGGCTCCAAGAGACCCAGTACTTC.

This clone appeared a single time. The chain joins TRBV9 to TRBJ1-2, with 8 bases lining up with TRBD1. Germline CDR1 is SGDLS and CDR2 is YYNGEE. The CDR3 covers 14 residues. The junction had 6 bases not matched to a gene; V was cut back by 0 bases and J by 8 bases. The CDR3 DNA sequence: TGTGCCAGCAGCGTAGTGGGGACAGGCAGGGGCTACACCTTC. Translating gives CASSVVGTGRGYTF.

In DNA, the CDR3 is TGTGCCAGCAGCAGCCGACTAGCGGGAGCAGAGGGAGGTGAGCAGTTCTTC. This sequence encodes CASSSRLAGAEGGEQFF. This rearrangement joins TRBV11-2 to TRBJ2-1, with TRBD2 matching 12 bases. Germline V gene sequence: CDR1 SGHAT, CDR2 FQNNGV. J lost 9 bases, V lost 5 bases, and 14 bases had no gene match. The CDR3 runs 17 residues. Complete variable domain (other parts from reference TRBV11-2 and TRBJ2-1): EAGVAQSPRYKIIEKRQSVAFWCNPISGHATLYWYQQILGQGPKLLIQFQNNGVVDDSQLPKDRFSAERLKGVDSTLKIQPAKLEDSAVYLCASSSRLAGAEGGEQFFGPGTRLTVL.

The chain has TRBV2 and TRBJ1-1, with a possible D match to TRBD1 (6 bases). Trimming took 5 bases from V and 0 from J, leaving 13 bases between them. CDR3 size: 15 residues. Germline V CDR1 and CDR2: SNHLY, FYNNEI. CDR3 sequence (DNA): TGTGCCAGCAGTAAGGACAGTCTTCTGAACACTGAAGCTTTCTTT. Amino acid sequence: CASSKDSLLNTEAFF. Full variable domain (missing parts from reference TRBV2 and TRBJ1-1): EPEVTQTPSHQVTQMGQEVILRCVPISNHLYFYWYRQILGQKVEFLVSFYNNEISEKSEIFDDQFSVERPDGSNFTLKIRSTKLEDSAMYFCASSKDSLLNTEAFFGQGTRLTVV.

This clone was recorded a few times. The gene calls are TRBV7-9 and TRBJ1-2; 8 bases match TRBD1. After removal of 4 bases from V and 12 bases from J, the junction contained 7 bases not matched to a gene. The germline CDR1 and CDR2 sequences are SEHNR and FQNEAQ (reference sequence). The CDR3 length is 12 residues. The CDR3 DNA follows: TGTGCCAGCAGCTGGATGGACAGGGACCACACCTTC. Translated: CASSWMDRDHTF.

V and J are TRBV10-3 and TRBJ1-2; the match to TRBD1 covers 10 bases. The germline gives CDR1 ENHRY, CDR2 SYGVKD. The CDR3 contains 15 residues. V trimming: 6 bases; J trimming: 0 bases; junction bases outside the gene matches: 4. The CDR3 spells CAISWGQGTNYGYTF. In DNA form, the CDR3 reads TGTGCCATCAGCTGGGGACAGGGGACTAACTATGGCTACACCTTC.